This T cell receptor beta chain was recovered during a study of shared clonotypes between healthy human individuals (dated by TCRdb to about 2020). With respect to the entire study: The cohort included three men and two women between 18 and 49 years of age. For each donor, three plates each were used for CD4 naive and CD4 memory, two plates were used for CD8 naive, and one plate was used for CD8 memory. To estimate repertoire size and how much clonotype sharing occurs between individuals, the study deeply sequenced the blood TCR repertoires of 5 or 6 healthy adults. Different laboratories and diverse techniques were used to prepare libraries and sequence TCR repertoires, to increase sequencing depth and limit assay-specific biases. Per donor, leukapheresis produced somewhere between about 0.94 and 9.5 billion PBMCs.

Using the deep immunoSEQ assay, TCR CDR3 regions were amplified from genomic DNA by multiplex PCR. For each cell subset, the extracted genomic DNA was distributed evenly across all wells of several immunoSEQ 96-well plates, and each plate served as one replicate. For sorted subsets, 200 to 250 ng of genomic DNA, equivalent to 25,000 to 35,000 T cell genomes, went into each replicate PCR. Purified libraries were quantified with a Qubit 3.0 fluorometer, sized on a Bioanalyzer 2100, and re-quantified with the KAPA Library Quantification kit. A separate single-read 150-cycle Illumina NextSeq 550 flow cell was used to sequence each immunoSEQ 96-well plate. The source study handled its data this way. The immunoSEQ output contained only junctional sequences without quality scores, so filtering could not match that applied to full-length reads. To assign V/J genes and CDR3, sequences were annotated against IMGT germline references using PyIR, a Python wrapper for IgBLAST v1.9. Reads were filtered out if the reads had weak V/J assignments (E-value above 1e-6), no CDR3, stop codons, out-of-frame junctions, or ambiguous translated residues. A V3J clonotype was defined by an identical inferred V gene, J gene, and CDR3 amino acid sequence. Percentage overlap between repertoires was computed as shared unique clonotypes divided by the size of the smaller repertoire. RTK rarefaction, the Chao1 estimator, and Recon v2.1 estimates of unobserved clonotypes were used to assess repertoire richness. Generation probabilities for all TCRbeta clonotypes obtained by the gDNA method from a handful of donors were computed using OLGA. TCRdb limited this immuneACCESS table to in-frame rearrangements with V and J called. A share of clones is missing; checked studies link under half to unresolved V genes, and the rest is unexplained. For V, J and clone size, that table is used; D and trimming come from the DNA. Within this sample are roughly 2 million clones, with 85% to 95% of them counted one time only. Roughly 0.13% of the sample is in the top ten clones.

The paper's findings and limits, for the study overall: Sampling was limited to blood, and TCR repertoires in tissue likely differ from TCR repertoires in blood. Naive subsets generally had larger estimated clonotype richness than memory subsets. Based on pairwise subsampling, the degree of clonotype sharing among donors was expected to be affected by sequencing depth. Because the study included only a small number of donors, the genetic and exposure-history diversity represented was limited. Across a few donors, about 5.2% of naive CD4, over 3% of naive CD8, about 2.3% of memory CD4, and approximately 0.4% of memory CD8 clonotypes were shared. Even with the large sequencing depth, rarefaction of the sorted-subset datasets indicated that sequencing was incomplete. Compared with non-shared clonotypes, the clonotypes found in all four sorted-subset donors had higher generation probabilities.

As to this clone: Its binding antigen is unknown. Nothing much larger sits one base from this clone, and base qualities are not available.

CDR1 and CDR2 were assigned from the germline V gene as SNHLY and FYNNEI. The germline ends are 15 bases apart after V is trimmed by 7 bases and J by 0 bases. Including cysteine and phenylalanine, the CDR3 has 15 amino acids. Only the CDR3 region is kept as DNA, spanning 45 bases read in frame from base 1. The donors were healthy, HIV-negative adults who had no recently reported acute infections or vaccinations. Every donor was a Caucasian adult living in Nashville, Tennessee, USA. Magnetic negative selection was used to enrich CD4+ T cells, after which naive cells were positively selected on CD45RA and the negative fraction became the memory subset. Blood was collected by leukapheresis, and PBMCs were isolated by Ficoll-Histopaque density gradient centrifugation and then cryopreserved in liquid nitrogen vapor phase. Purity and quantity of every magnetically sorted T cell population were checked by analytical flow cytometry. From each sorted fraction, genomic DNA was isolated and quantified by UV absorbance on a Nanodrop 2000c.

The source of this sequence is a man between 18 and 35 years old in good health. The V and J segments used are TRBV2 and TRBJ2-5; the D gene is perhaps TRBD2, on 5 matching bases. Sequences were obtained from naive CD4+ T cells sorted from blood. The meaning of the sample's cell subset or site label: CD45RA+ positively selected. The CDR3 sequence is CASTRSGMYQETQYF. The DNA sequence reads TGTGCCAGCACCCGATCCGGGATGTACCAAGAGACCCAGTACTTC. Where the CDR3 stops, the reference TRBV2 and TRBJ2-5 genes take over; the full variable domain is EPEVTQTPSHQVTQMGQEVILRCVPISNHLYFYWYRQILGQKVEFLVSFYNNEISEKSEIFDDQFSVERPDGSNFTLKIRSTKLEDSAMYFCASTRSGMYQETQYFGPGTRLLVL.